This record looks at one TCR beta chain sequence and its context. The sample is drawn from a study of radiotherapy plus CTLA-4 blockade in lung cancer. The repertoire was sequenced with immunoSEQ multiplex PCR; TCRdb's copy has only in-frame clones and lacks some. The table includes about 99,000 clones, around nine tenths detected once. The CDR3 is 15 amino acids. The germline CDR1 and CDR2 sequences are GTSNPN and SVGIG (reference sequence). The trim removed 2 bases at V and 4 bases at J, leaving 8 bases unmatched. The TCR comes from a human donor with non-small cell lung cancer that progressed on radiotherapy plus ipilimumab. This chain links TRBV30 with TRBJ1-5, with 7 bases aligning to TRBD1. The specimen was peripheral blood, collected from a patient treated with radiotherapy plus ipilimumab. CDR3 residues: CAWSRPGQRNQPQHF. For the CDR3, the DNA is TGTGCCTGGAGTCGACCGGGACAGCGAAATCAGCCCCAGCATTTT.